This T cell receptor beta chain was found in a study of preoperative IRX-2 immunotherapy in early breast cancer. V gave up 6 bases and J gave up 7 bases, with 10 bases separating them. There are 11 residues in the CDR3. The assay was immunoSEQ multiplex PCR, and TCRdb's table has in-frame clones only and misses some. Counted here are about 98,000 clones, just over 85% occurring once; the ten biggest clones make up 2% to 2.5%. Indicated treatment: preoperative locoregional IRX-2 cytokine immunotherapy. Patients received preoperative, locoregional IRX-2 cytokine immunotherapy in a phase Ib study. Source: tumor tissue, taken after IRX-2 immunotherapy. The chain uses TRBV6-7 and TRBJ2-7; D remains ambiguous. TRBV6-7 is an ORF; its function is uncertain. This receptor was taken from a human donor with breast cancer. The DNA for the CDR3 is TGTGCCAGCAGCCCTGGCCGGGAGCAGTACTTC. This gives the protein CASSPGREQYF.